Shown below are 19 T cell receptor beta chains from a single sample sequenced in a study of shared clonotypes between healthy human individuals. The naive CD8 subset, CD45RO-negative cells positively selected for CCR7, excluded terminally differentiated effector memory CD45RA+ cells. Measured with immunoSEQ multiplex PCR; TCRdb has only the in-frame clones, and not every one. The profile shows about 2.1 million clones, roughly 91% of them singletons. Sequenced material: naive CD8+ T cells from PBMCs. The receptors stem from a man aged 18 to 29 in good health. Some clones in this sample may be carry-over from other donors' samples.

The chain joins TRBV5-4 to TRBJ2-7, with a tentative D call TRBD1 (6 bases). CDR1 SGHNT and CDR2 YYREEE come from the germline V gene (reference sequence). V was clipped by 4 bases and J by 4 bases, with 12 bases between them. The CDR3 runs to 13 residues. The CDR3 protein is CASSPDRFYEQYF. The CDR3, as DNA: TGTGCCAGCAGCCCGGACAGATTTTACGAGCAGTACTTC.

Only a few counts were recorded for this clone. Different DNA sequences within this sample yield the same CDR3. The CDR3 reads CASSLGSGNNEQFF. For the CDR3, the DNA is TGTGCCAGCAGTTTAGGAAGCGGAAACAATGAGCAGTTCTTC. The genes are TRBV27 and TRBJ2-1; tentatively, D is TRBD2 (5 bases). Deletions cut 2 bases from V and 5 bases from J, with 10 bases between. The germline V gene encodes CDR1 MNHEY and CDR2 SMNVEV (reference sequence). This CDR3 region has 14 residues.

This chain connects TRBV2 to TRBJ1-5; no clear D gene. With 3 bases removed from V and 3 bases from J, the gap between germline ends came to 9 bases. The CDR3 contains 14 residues. CDR1 and CDR2 from the germline V gene are SNHLY and FYNNEI. The CDR3 bases are TGTGCCAGCAGTGAGGTCCGGACCAATCAGCCCCAGCATTTT. Translation gives CASSEVRTNQPQHF.

V and J are TRBV7-9 and TRBJ2-1; D might be TRBD2 (6 bases). The CDR3 consists of 15 residues. Trimming stripped 0 bases from V and 7 bases from J, with 13 bases between. Germline assignment: CDR1 SEHNR and CDR2 FQNEAQ (reference sequence). In nucleotides, the CDR3 is TGTGCCAGCAGCTTAGCGCGGGGTAGCGGTAATGAGCAGTTCTTC. Amino acid sequence: CASSLARGSGNEQFF.

The chain has TRBV6-6 and TRBJ2-1, with D uncertain. CDR3 length: 16 residues. V lost 4 bases to trimming and J lost 3 bases, with 16 bases between them. The germline CDR1 and CDR2 sequences are MNHNY and SVGAGI (reference sequence). CDR3 sequence reads: CASSSDGSFNYNEQFF. The CDR3 DNA sequence: TGTGCCAGCAGTTCAGACGGATCTTTCAACTACAATGAGCAGTTCTTC.

The rearrangement uses TRBV28 and TRBJ2-1; no clear D gene. Germline values: CDR1 MDHEN, CDR2 SYDVKM. V lost 7 bases and J lost 7, with 11 bases in between. The CDR3 loop spans 12 amino acids. CDR3 DNA sequence: TGTGCCAGCAATGCGCCGGTGAATGAGCAGTTCTTC. Translating gives CASNAPVNEQFF.

The V and J genes are TRBV6-5 and TRBJ1-1, with D possibly TRBD1 on 6 matching bases. Per germline, CDR1 MNHEY and CDR2 SVGAGI. Deletions cut 6 bases from V and 11 bases from J, with 22 bases between. This CDR3 spans 14 amino acids. The CDR3 reads CASSVAGGSGEAFF. The DNA of the CDR3 is TGTGCCAGCAGCGTGGCCGGGGGGTCAGGGGAGGCTTTCTTT.

The V gene is TRBV5-1, the J gene TRBJ2-7; D may correspond to TRBD1 or TRBD2 (5 bases each). V shed 4 bases and J shed 1 base, with 15 bases lying between them. Germline V CDR1 and CDR2: SGHRS, YFSETQ. The CDR3 spans 15 residues. CDR3 residues: CASSLPGRTSYEQYF. The CDR3 DNA reads TGCGCCAGCAGCCTGCCGGGACGGACGTCCTACGAGCAGTACTTC.

This chain links TRBV5-1 with TRBJ2-2, with TRBD1 matching 9 bases. The V gene's germline CDR1 is SGHRS and CDR2 YFSETQ. This CDR3 has 18 amino acids. V was clipped by 1 base and J by 7 bases; unmatched bases: 14. The CDR3 nucleotides read TGCGCCAGCAGCTTGCTGGGGACCGGGACAGGGTATAACGGGGAGCTGTTTTTT. Protein: CASSLLGTGTGYNGELFF.

The J gene is TRBJ2-7, the V gene TRBV7-2, with a possible D match to TRBD2 (6 bases). Trimming shortened V by 4 bases and J by 0 bases, and 16 bases separated the two germline ends. Germline CDR1 and CDR2: SGHTA and FQGNSA. The CDR3 sequence is 16 residues long. CDR3 nucleotide sequence: TGTGCCAGCAGCTCACCTCGGGGGATAAACTCCTACGAGCAGTACTTC. This sequence encodes CASSSPRGINSYEQYF.

The J gene is TRBJ1-1, the V gene TRBV5-5, with D possibly being TRBD1 (5 bases). Trimming took off 2 bases at V and 0 bases at J, with 17 bases between the two ends. The CDR3 runs to 17 residues. From germline, CDR1 is SGHKS and CDR2 YYEKEE (reference sequence). CDR3 bases: TGTGCCAGCAGCTTAATGCCACTCGACAGCATGAACACTGAAGCTTTCTTT. Its translation: CASSLMPLDSMNTEAFF. Full variable domain (rest looked up from reference TRBV5-5 and TRBJ1-1): DAGVTQSPTHLIKTRGQQVTLRCSPISGHKSVSWYQQVLGQGPQFIFQYYEKEERGRGNFPDRFSARQFPNYSSELNVNALLLGDSALYLCASSLMPLDSMNTEAFFGQGTRLTVV.

The chain recombines TRBV27 with TRBJ1-2, with a possible D match to TRBD1 (5 bases). V shed 5 bases and J shed 13 bases, with 20 bases lying between them. The CDR3 has 13 residues. Germline CDR1 MNHEY, CDR2 SMNVEV (reference sequence). CDR3 coding DNA: TGTGCCAGCAGTCCATGGGGACTTAATCCGCGCACCTTC. The encoded protein is CASSPWGLNPRTF.

This chain's CDR3 is CASSEMGSAGELFF. The CDR3 nucleotides read TGCGCCAGCAGTGAAATGGGGTCGGCCGGGGAGCTGTTTTTT. The genes are TRBV10-1 and TRBJ2-2; the D is unclear. The CDR3 runs to 14 residues. With 3 bases removed from V and 6 bases from J, the gap between germline ends came to 11 bases. CDR1 and CDR2 from the germline V gene are WNHNN and SYGVQD (reference sequence).

The chain couples TRBV19 to TRBJ2-1, with a weak D call TRBD1 (6 bases). This CDR3 comprises 15 residues. Trimming removed 4 bases from V and 1 base from J, with 11 bases in between. Germline values: CDR1 LNHDA, CDR2 SQIVND (reference sequence). In DNA form, the CDR3 reads TGTGCCAGTAGTACTCGGACAGATTCCTACAATGAGCAGTTCTTC. It yields the protein CASSTRTDSYNEQFF.

The chain joins TRBV19 to TRBJ2-3; TRBD2 is a possible D gene (6 bases). Per germline, CDR1 LNHDA and CDR2 SQIVND (reference sequence). The CDR3 has 15 residues. V shed 4 bases and J shed 2 bases, with 13 bases lying between them. The CDR3 region has the DNA TGTGCCAGTAGTAGCCGCGGGACCTACACAGATACGCAGTATTTT. Its translation: CASSSRGTYTDTQYF. Drawing the rest from reference TRBV19 and TRBJ2-3, the complete variable domain is DGGITQSPKYLFRKEGQNVTLSCEQNLNHDAMYWYRQDPGQGLRLIYYSQIVNDFQKGDIAEGYSVSREKKESFPLTVTSAQKNPTAFYLCASSSRGTYTDTQYFGPGTRLTVL.

The chain combines TRBV6-1 with TRBJ2-7, with TRBD2 as a possible D gene (6 bases). Germline loops: CDR1 MNHNS, CDR2 SASEGT. Trimming took 3 bases from V and 2 from J, leaving 11 bases between them. The CDR3 has 14 residues. CDR3: CASSDGTWPYEQYF. In nucleotides, the CDR3 is TGTGCCAGCAGTGACGGGACTTGGCCCTACGAGCAGTACTTC.

V usage is TRBV29-1 and J usage is TRBJ2-2; D ambiguous. V lost 4 bases and J lost 4, with 7 bases in between. The CDR3 is 12 residues long. CDR1 and CDR2 from the germline V gene are SQVTM and ANQGSEA. The CDR3 protein is CSVVYGTGELFF. DNA of the CDR3: TGCAGCGTTGTTTATGGCACCGGGGAGCTGTTTTTT.

The rearrangement links TRBV11-2 to TRBJ2-1, with 14 bases aligning to TRBD2. V trimming: 6 bases; J trimming: 8 bases; junction bases outside the gene matches: 6. Germline lookup yields CDR1 SGHAT and CDR2 FQNNGV. The CDR3 extends over 15 amino acids. CDR3 region: CASRRTSGRRDEQFF. The CDR3 DNA reads TGTGCCAGCAGACGGACTAGCGGGAGGCGCGATGAGCAGTTCTTC.

V is TRBV11-2 and J is TRBJ2-5; perhaps TRBD2 as D (5 bases). V lost 0 bases to trimming and J lost 3 bases, with 8 bases between them. The CDR3 is made up of 14 amino acids. In germline, CDR1 is SGHAT, CDR2 FQNNGV. The CDR3 spells CASSLERGKETQYF. The CDR3 nucleotides read TGTGCCAGCAGCTTAGAGCGAGGGAAAGAGACCCAGTACTTC.